This T cell receptor beta chain emerged from a study of T cell clonality in common variable immunodeficiency. This clone was seen repeatedly, ten times or more. Its specificity is unknown. The CDR3 is cut off 3 residues early in the read; its end comes from the germline J gene. Clones were read by immunoSEQ multiplex PCR, and TCRdb kept only the in-frame ones, dropping some. This sample carries about 40,000 clones, none of them present only once. This CDR3 spans 15 amino acids. V gave up 1 base and J gave up 3 bases; unmatched junction bases: 3. Germline CDR1 is DFQATT and CDR2 is SNEGSKA (reference sequence). Both groups were predominantly of Caucasian heritage. General study points: Repertoire-complication correlations in CVID were limited by patient heterogeneity. Authors noted CVID clonality's cause needs subpopulation repertoire sequencing. Fewer deletions and N-nucleotide insertions were reportedly seen in common variable immunodeficiency TCR beta sequences.

This sequence was found in a person between 18 and 70 years old in good health. The chain has TRBV20-1 and TRBJ2-2, with 9 bases matching TRBD2. The sequencing input was peripheral blood mononuclear cells. The CDR3 sequence is CSARASGGHTGELFF. Partial CDR3 DNA: TGCAGTGCTAGAGCGAGCGGGGGGCACACCGGGGAG.